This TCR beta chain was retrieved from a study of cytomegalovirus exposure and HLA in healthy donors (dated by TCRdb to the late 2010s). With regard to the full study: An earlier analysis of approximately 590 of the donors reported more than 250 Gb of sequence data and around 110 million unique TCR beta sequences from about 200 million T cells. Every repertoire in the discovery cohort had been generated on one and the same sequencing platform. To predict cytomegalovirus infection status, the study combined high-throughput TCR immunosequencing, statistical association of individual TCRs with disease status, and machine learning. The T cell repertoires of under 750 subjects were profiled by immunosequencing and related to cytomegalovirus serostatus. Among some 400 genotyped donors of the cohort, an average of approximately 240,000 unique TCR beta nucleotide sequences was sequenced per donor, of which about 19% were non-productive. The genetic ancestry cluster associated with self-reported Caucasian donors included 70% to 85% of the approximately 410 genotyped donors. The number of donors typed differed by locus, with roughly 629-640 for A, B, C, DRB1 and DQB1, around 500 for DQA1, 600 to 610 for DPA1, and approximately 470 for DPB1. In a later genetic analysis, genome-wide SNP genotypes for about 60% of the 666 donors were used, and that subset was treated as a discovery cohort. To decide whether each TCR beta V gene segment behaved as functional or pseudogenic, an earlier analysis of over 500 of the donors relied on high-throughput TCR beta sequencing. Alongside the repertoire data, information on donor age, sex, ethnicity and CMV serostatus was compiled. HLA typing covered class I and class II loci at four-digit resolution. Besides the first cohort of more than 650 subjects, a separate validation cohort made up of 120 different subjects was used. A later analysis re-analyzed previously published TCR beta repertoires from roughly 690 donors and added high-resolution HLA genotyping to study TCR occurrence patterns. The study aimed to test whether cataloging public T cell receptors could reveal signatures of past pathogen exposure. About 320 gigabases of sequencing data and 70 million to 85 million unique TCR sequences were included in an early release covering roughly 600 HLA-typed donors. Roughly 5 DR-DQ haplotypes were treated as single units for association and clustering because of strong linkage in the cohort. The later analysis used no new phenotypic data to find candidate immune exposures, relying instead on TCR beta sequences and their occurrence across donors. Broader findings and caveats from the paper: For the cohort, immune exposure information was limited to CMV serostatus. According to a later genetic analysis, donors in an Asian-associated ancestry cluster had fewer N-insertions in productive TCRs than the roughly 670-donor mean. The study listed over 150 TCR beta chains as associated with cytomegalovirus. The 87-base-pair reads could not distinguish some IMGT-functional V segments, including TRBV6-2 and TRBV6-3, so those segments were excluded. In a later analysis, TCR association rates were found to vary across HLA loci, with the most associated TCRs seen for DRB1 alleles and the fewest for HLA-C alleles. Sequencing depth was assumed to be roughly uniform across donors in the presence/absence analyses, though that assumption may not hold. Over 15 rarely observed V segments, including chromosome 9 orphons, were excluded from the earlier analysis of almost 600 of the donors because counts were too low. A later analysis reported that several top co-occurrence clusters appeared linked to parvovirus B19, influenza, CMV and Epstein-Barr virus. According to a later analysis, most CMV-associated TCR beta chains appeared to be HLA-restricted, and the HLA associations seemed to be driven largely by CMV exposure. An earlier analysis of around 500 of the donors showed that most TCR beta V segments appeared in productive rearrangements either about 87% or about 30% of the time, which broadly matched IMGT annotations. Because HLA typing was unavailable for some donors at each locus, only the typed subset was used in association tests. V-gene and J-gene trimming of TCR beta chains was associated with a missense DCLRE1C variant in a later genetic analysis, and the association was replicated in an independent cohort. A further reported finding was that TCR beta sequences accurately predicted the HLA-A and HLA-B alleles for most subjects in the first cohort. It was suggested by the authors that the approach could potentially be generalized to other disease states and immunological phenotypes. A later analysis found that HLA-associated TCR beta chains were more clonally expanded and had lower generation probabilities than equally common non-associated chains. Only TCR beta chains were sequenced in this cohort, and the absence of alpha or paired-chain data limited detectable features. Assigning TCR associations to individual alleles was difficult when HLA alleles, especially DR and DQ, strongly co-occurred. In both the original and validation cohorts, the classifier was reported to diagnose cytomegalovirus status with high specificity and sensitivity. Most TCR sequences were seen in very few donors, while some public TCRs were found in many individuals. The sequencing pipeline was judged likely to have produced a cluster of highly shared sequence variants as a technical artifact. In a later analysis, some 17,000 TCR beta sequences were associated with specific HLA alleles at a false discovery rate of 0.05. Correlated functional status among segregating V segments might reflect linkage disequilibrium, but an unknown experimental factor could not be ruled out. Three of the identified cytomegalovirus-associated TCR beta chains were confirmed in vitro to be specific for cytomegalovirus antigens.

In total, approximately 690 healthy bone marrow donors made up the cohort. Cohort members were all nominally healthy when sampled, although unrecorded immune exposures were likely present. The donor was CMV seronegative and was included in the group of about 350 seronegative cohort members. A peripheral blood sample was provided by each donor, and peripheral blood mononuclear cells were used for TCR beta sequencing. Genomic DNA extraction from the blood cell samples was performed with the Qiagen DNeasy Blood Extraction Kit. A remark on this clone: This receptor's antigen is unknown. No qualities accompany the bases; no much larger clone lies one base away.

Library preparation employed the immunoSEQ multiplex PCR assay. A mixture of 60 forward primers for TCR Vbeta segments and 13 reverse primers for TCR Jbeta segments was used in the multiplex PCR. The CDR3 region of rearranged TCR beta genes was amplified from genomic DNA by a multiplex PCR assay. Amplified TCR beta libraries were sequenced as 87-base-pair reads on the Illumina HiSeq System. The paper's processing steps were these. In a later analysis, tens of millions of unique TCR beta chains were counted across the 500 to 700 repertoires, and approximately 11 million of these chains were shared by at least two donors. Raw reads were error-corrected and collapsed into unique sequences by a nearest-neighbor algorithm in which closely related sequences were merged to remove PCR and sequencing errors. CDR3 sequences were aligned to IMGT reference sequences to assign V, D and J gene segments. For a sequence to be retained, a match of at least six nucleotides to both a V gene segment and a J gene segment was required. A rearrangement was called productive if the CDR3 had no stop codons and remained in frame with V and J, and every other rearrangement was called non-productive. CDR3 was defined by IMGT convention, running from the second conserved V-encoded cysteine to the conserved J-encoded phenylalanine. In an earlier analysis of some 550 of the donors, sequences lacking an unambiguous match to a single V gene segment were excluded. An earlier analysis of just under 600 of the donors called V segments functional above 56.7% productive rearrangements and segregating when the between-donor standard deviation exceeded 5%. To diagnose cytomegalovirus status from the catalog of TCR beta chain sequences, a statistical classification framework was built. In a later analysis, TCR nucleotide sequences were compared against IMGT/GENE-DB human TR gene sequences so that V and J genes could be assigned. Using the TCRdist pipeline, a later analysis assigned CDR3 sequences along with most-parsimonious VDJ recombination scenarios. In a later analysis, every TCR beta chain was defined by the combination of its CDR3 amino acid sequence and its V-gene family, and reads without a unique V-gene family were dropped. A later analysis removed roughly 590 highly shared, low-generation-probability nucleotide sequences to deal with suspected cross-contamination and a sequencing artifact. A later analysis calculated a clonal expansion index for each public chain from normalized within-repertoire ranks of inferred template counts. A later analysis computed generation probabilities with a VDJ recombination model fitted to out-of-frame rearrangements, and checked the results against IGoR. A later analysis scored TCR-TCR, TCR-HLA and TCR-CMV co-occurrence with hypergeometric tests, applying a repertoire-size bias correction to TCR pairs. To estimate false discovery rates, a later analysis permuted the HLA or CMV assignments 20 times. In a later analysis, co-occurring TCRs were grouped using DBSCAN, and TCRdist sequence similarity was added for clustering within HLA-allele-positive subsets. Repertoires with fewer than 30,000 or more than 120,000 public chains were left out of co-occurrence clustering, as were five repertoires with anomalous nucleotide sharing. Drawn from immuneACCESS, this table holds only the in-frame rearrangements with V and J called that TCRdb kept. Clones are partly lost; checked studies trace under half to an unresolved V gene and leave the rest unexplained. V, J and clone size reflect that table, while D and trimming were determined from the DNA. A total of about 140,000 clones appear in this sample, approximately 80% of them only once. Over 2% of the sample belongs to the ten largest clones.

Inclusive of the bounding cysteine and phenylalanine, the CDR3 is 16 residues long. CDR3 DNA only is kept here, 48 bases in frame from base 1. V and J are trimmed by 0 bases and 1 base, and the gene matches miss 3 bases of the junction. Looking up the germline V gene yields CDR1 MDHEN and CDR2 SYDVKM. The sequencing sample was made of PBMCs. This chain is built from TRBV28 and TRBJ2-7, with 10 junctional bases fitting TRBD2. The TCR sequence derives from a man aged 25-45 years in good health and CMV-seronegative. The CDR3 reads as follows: CASSLWASGSSYEQYF. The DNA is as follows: TGTGCCAGCAGTTTATGGGCTAGCGGGAGTTCCTACGAGCAGTACTTC.